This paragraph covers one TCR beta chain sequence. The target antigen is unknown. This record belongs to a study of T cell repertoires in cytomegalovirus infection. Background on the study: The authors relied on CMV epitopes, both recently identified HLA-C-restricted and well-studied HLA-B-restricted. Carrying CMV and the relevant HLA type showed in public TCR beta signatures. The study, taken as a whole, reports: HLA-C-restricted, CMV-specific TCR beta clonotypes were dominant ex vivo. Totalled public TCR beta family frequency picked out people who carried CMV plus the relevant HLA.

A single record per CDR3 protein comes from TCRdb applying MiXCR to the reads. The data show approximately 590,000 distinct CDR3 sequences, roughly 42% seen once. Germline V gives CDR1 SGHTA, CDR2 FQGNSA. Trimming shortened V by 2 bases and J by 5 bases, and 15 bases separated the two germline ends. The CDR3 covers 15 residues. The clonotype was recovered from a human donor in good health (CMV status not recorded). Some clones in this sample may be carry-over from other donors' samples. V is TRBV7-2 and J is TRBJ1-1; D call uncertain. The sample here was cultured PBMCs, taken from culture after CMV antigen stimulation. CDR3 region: CASSLIAGGGTEAFF. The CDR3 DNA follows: TGTGCCAGCAGCTTAATCGCGGGAGGCGGGACTGAAGCTTTCTTT.